This is a list of T cell receptor beta chains from one sample in a study of PD-1 blockade in classical Hodgkin lymphoma. Using immunoSEQ multiplex PCR, the repertoire was profiled, and TCRdb retains in-frame clones only, with some absent. The sample has 20,000 to 25,000 clones, 77% seen once. Sequenced material: peripheral blood mononuclear cells (PBMCs), taken before the second cycle of nivolumab. The receptors here all came from a human donor with classical Hodgkin lymphoma. Both conserved end residues are part of each CDR3. A D gene is named only where the DNA matches it firmly. Clone size is not always given. Where it is, it says once, few, many or a class for expanded clones.

14	.	TRBV19	TRBJ2-6	.	TGTGCCAGTAGTATAGAGGGGCGGGCCAACGTCCTGACTTTC	CASSIEGRANVLTF
14	.	TRBV19	TRBJ1-2	once	TGTGCCAGTCACGGGGAAAGAGCTAACTATGGCTACACCTTC	CASHGERANYGYTF
16	TRBD2	TRBV10-3	TRBJ2-5	few	TGTGCCATCAGTGACTGGACTAGCGGGTACCAAGAGACCCAGTACTTC	CAISDWTSGYQETQYF
14	TRBD1	TRBV5-4	TRBJ2-7	.	TGTGCCAGCAGCTTAGTGGACAGGGGCGACGAGCAGTACTTC	CASSLVDRGDEQYF
13	.	TRBV19	TRBJ2-2	.	TGTGCCAGTAGTGGTTCCCCCTACGGGGAGCTGTTTTTT	CASSGSPYGELFF
13	.	TRBV18	TRBJ1-2	.	TGTGCCAGCTCACCACAGACTAACTATGGCTACACCTTC	CASSPQTNYGYTF
13	.	TRBV7-9	TRBJ1-1	.	TGTGCCAGCAGCTCAAAAGGGTACACTGAAGCTTTCTTT	CASSSKGYTEAFF
17	.	TRBV4-3	TRBJ1-3	.	TGCGCCAGCAGCCAGGGGACCGAGCCTGGATCTGGAAACACCATATATTTT	CASSQGTEPGSGNTIYF
13	.	TRBV6-6	TRBJ1-6	.	TGTGCCAGCAGCGAGAGGGGCAAATCACCCCTCCACTTT	CASSERGKSPLHF
13	.	TRBV2	TRBJ1-3	.	TGTGCCGGACAAGGGGTCTCTGGAAACACCATATATTTT	CAGQGVSGNTIYF
12	.	TRBV15	TRBJ1-1	few	TGTGCCACCAGCAGAGGAGGGACTGAAGCTTTCTTT	CATSRGGTEAFF
15	.	TRBV6-5	TRBJ2-3	.	TGTGCCAGCAGTACGGGGTACCCCCACACAGATACGCAGTATTTT	CASSTGYPHTDTQYF
13	.	TRBV7-2	TRBJ2-7	.	TGTGCCAGCAGCCGGGACTCTCCCTACGAGCAGTACTTC	CASSRDSPYEQYF
14	.	TRBV15	TRBJ1-5	.	TGTGCCACCAGCAGGAAGGGGGGCGGTCAGCCCCAGCATTTT	CATSRKGGGQPQHF
13	.	TRBV5-5	TRBJ1-1	.	TGTGCCAGCAGCCAGTACGTGAACACTGAAGCTTTCTTT	CASSQYVNTEAFF
15	.	TRBV6-1	TRBJ1-2	.	TGTGCCAGCAGTGAATTTTTGGGCAGGGCCTATGGCTACACCTTC	CASSEFLGRAYGYTF
15	TRBD1	TRBV19	TRBJ2-7	.	TGTGCCAGTAGTATCTACCCCGGGACAGCAAACGAGCAGTACTTC	CASSIYPGTANEQYF
12	.	TRBV6-1	TRBJ1-1	few	TGTGCCAGCATCACAGGGTTACTTGAAGCTTTCTTT	CASITGLLEAFF
15	TRBD1	TRBV7-2	TRBJ1-2	.	TGTGCCAGCAGCTTTCCGGGACAGGGGGCGGGAGGCTACACCTTC	CASSFPGQGAGGYTF
15	TRBD1	TRBV6-1	TRBJ1-1	.	TGTGCCGGCATAAGACAGGGAATCATGAACACTGAAGCTTTCTTT	CAGIRQGIMNTEAFF
13	.	TRBV4-1	TRBJ1-2	.	TGCGCCAGCAGCCAAGACGGTAACTATGGCTACACCTTC	CASSQDGNYGYTF
14	TRBD2	TRBV19	TRBJ2-1	.	TGTGCCAGTAGTAAGCGGGGTTCGGTTGATGAGCAGTTCTTC	CASSKRGSVDEQFF
12	.	TRBV7-9	TRBJ2-2	.	TGTGCCAGCAGCTTAGTAACAGGGGAGCTGTTTTTT	CASSLVTGELFF
15	TRBD1	TRBV7-2	TRBJ2-7	medium-sized	TGTGCCAGCAGCCAAAGACAGGGTCGGGTTTACGAGCAGTACTTC	CASSQRQGRVYEQYF
15	.	TRBV9	TRBJ1-4	.	TGTGCCAGCAGCCCACGAGGGATGTTACGAGAAAAACTGTTTTTT	CASSPRGMLREKLFF
14	.	TRBV7-9	TRBJ1-4	few	TGTGCCAGCAGTAAACAGGGTATAAAGGAAAAACTGTTTTTT	CASSKQGIKEKLFF
13	TRBD1	TRBV6-5	TRBJ2-5	.	TGTGCCAGCAGAGAGACAGGGCAAGAGACCCAGTACTTC	CASRETGQETQYF
13	.	TRBV18	TRBJ1-5	.	TGTGCCAGCTCACCATCAGGGGATTTGCCCCAGCATTTT	CASSPSGDLPQHF
16	.	TRBV19	TRBJ1-2	.	TGTGCCAGTAGTATGGTTGCCGGACAGTCCAACTATGGCTACACCTTC	CASSMVAGQSNYGYTF
15	TRBD2	TRBV19	TRBJ2-5	.	TGTGCCAGTAGTGCGACTAGCGGGATCGTAAAGACCCAGTACTTC	CASSATSGIVKTQYF
13	.	TRBV11-3	TRBJ2-3	.	TGTGCCAGCAGCTGGCGGGCGACAGATACGCAGTATTTT	CASSWRATDTQYF
15	TRBD1	TRBV5-4	TRBJ1-3	.	TGTGCCAGCAGCTTATCAGGGGGCTCTGGAAACACCATATATTTT	CASSLSGGSGNTIYF
16	.	TRBV28	TRBJ1-2	.	TGTGCCAGCAGTTTTCAGGAAACACCAATGAACTATGGCTACACCTTC	CASSFQETPMNYGYTF
14	TRBD1	TRBV7-8	TRBJ1-2	.	TGTGCCAGCAGCTTTCACAGGGGGCAGTATGGCTACACCTTC	CASSFHRGQYGYTF
15	TRBD1	TRBV25-1	TRBJ1-2	.	TGTGCCAGCAGCCCTTGGACAGGAGGGACCTATGGCTACACCTTC	CASSPWTGGTYGYTF
15	TRBD1	TRBV5-1	TRBJ1-5	few	TGCGCCAGCAGCCTGACAGGGGGCGCGGGTCAGCCCCAGCATTTT	CASSLTGGAGQPQHF
17	TRBD1	TRBV27	TRBJ1-5	.	TGTGCCAGCAGCCTGACAGGGATCGCTTATAGCAATCAGCCCCAGCATTTT	CASSLTGIAYSNQPQHF
11	.	TRBV7-2	TRBJ2-1	.	TGTGCCAGCAGCCCTTACAATGAGCAGTTCTTC	CASSPYNEQFF
15	TRBD1	TRBV10-3	TRBJ2-1	.	TGTGCCATCAGTGACCTGTCAGGGGGCTACAATGAGCAGTTCTTC	CAISDLSGGYNEQFF
16	TRBD1	TRBV7-9	TRBJ2-7	few	TGTGCCAGCAGCTTATATCGTGACAGGGGGGTTGGGGAGCAGTACTTC	CASSLYRDRGVGEQYF
13	.	TRBV19	TRBJ1-2	.	TGTGCCAGTAGTATAGCCAGCAGGGGCGGCTACACCTTC	CASSIASRGGYTF
15	.	TRBV18	TRBJ1-1	once	TGTGCCAGCTCACCAAGGTTGGAAGTGAACACTGAAGCTTTCTTT	CASSPRLEVNTEAFF
15	TRBD1	TRBV30	TRBJ2-5	.	TGTGCCTGGAGTGGGACAGGGGGCCGGGAAGAGACCCAGTACTTC	CAWSGTGGREETQYF
13	.	TRBV7-2	TRBJ2-5	.	TGTGCCAGCAGCTTCACTGACCAAGAGACCCAGTACTTC	CASSFTDQETQYF
14	.	TRBV6-5	TRBJ2-2	.	TGTGCCAGCAGTTACGAGGGAGGCACCGGGGAGCTGTTTTTT	CASSYEGGTGELFF
11	.	TRBV27	TRBJ2-3	.	TGTGCCACTAAGGAGGCAGATACGCAGTATTTT	CATKEADTQYF
10	.	TRBV21-1	TRBJ2-3	few	TGTCGGGGGGGGAAAGATACGCAGTATTTT	CRGGKDTQYF
15	.	TRBV5-5	TRBJ2-7	few	TGTGCCAGCAGCCCACTGACAGGCCTTCCCTACGAGCAGTACTTC	CASSPLTGLPYEQYF
16	TRBD2	TRBV9	TRBJ2-2	.	TGTGCCAGCAGCGTAGCAAGCGGGGGACTTACCGGGGAGCTGTTTTTT	CASSVASGGLTGELFF
14	TRBD2	TRBV19	TRBJ2-1	.	TGTGCCAGTAGTCGGCTAGCGGGGGACAATGAGCAGTTCTTC	CASSRLAGDNEQFF
14	TRBD1	TRBV30	TRBJ1-2	.	TGTGCCTGGTCCACTGACAGGGGGACCTATGGCTACACCTTC	CAWSTDRGTYGYTF
16	.	TRBV6-5	TRBJ1-4	.	TGTGCCAGCAGTTTGGGCGAAAGCGCAACTAATGAAAAACTGTTTTTT	CASSLGESATNEKLFF
16	.	TRBV19	TRBJ2-2	few	TGTGCCAGTAGTACCCCGGGCGGGTGGAACACCGGGGAGCTGTTTTTT	CASSTPGGWNTGELFF
15	.	TRBV18	TRBJ2-7	.	TGTGCCAGCTCTAGGGGGCGGGGACCTGAATTGGAGCAGTACTTC	CASSRGRGPELEQYF
15	TRBD1	TRBV27	TRBJ2-2	.	TGTGCCAGCAGATATCACAGGGGGTGGACCGGGGAGCTGTTTTTT	CASRYHRGWTGELFF
11	.	TRBV2	TRBJ2-5	once	TGTGCCAGCACTCAAAAAGAGACCCAGTACTTC	CASTQKETQYF
15	TRBD2	TRBV6-5	TRBJ2-3	.	TGTGCCAGCAGTTACGGAGGGAGGGCCGCGAATACGCAGTATTTT	CASSYGGRAANTQYF
13	TRBD2	TRBV29-1	TRBJ2-7	.	TGCAGCGTTGGGACTAGCGCCTGGAGCGAGCAGTACTTC	CSVGTSAWSEQYF
15	.	TRBV7-3	TRBJ2-2	.	TGTGCCAGCAGCTTAAATAGGGTGAACACCGGGGAGCTGTTTTTT	CASSLNRVNTGELFF